This T cell receptor (beta chain) was captured by sequencing in a study of cytomegalovirus exposure and HLA in healthy donors. Study context: Inside one of the first data releases sat about 91 million unique TCRs taken from HLA-typed donors.

Trimming took 6 bases from V and 1 from J, leaving 17 bases between them. Germline V lookup: CDR1 SGDLS, CDR2 YYNGEE. This CDR3 has 17 residues. The PCR used 60 Vbeta and 13 Jbeta primers. The data were produced by immunoSEQ multiplex PCR, yet TCRdb's version contains in-frame clones alone and is incomplete. The data show approximately 150,000 clones, roughly 80% seen once. Sequencing was done on a sample of PBMCs. The gene calls are TRBV9 and TRBJ2-6, with a tentative D call TRBD2 (6 bases). This TCR came from a male donor in good health and CMV-seronegative. This CDR3 is CASTISPGRSGANVLTF. The CDR3 coding sequence is TGTGCCAGCACTATATCTCCAGGGAGGTCTGGGGCCAACGTCCTGACTTTC.